These 30 T cell receptor beta chains were sequenced from one sample in a study of post-analysis software for immune sequencing data. The study, taken as a whole, reports: Higher frequency in patients than in controls was seen for roughly five TRBV segments, with TRBV5-6, TRBV5-1 and TRBV20-1 among them.

Unique molecular identifiers were built into the TCR beta cDNA libraries. MiXCR was run by TCRdb on the PCR reads, yielding one entry per CDR3 protein. The table records about 680,000 distinct CDR3 sequences, roughly three fifths of them present only once. Antigens of these TCRs are unknown. Material: blood. The receptors originated from a girl aged 2-10 years with multiple sclerosis.

This chain joins TRBV5-1 and TRBJ2-5; 14 bases match TRBD2. Germline loops: CDR1 SGHRS, CDR2 YFSETQ. The CDR3 spans 14 residues. With 3 bases clipped from V and 11 bases from J, the junction kept 6 bases outside the gene matches. The CDR3 nucleotides read TGCGCCAGCAGCTGGCTGGGACTAGCGGGAGAGCAGTACTTC. This codes for CASSWLGLAGEQYF.

This clonotype was observed a few times. J is TRBJ1-4 and V is TRBV21-1. TRBV21-1 has pseudogene status. This CDR3 is built from 14 residues. Here the CDR3 DNA reads TGTGCCAGCAGCAAAGTGCAGCTCACTGAAAAACTGTTTTTT. Amino acid sequence: CASSKVQLTEKLFF.

The chain employs TRBV20-1 and TRBJ2-3; 8 bases map to TRBD2. Germline-derived CDR1 and CDR2 are DFQATT and SNEGSKA (reference sequence). The CDR3 is 16 amino acids. V lost 3 bases and J lost 4; bases outside the gene matches: 12. The CDR3 loop is CSARARGGLAADTQYF. DNA for the CDR3: TGCAGTGCTAGGGCTAGGGGAGGACTAGCAGCAGATACGCAGTATTTT.

The CDR3 sequence is CASSDRGPYEQYF. The CDR3 DNA reads TGTGCCAGCAGCGACAGGGGGCCCTACGAGCAGTACTTC. The chain recombines TRBV28 with TRBJ2-7; TRBD1 aligns across 10 bases. V dropped 6 bases and J dropped 2; count of bases not matched to a gene: 1. The germline V gene encodes CDR1 MDHEN and CDR2 SYDVKM. The CDR3 length is 13 residues.

The chain uses TRBV5-1 and TRBJ2-1, with 11 bases matching TRBD2. Trimming cost V 0 bases and J 6 bases; bases outside gene matches: 5. Per germline, CDR1 SGHRS and CDR2 YFSETQ. This CDR3 has 16 residues. CDR3 nucleotide sequence: TGCGCCAGCAGCTTGGAGCCTAGCGGGAGGAGCAATGAGCAGTTCTTC. This sequence encodes CASSLEPSGRSNEQFF.

The chain couples TRBV5-1 to TRBJ2-1; 12 nucleotides agree with TRBD2. Germline V CDR1 and CDR2: SGHRS, YFSETQ. The V gene end was trimmed by 7 bases and the J gene end by 10 bases; junction bases not matched to a gene: 3. CDR3 length: 12 amino acids. The CDR3, as DNA: TGCGCCAGCCGGACTAGCGGGACCGAGCAGTTCTTC. This gives the protein CASRTSGTEQFF.

This clonotype was recorded a few times. The chain joins TRBV5-1 to TRBJ2-7; D is unclear. Trimming stripped 0 bases from V and 3 bases from J, with 13 bases between. The CDR3 runs 15 residues. CDR1 SGHRS and CDR2 YFSETQ come from the germline V gene. CDR3 residues: CASSLADRPNYEQYF. The CDR3 DNA reads TGCGCCAGCAGCTTGGCCGACCGGCCTAACTACGAGCAGTACTTC.

Turning to this clonotype: Compared with germline, one end of the junction differs, possibly owing to a read error. The rearrangement joins TRBV14 to TRBJ2-1, with D perhaps TRBD2 (5 bases). CDR1 is SGHDN and CDR2 is FVKESK in the germline V gene. The CDR3 contains 16 residues. The CDR3 sequence is CTSSQAVGWWGNEQFF. The CDR3 DNA reads as TGTACCAGCAGCCAAGCGGTCGGGTGGTGGGGCAATGAGCAGTTCTTC.

The chain recombines TRBV6-5 with TRBJ2-3, with D perhaps TRBD2 (6 bases). Trimming shortened V by 1 base and J by 6 bases, and 14 bases separated the two germline ends. Germline assignment: CDR1 MNHEY and CDR2 SVGAGI. The CDR3 loop spans 15 amino acids. In nucleotides, the CDR3 is TGTGCCAGCAGTTACTTGCGGGATGGTATGGATACGCAGTATTTT. It encodes CASSYLRDGMDTQYF.

The rearrangement links TRBV9 to TRBJ1-2, with no clear D. V lost 3 bases to trimming and J lost 4 bases, with 7 bases between them. The CDR3 is made up of 12 amino acids. Germline V gene data show CDR1 as SGDLS and CDR2 as YYNGEE. CDR3 protein: CASSGGPYGYTF. The CDR3 DNA reads TGTGCCAGCAGCGGGGGTCCCTATGGCTACACCTTC.

J is TRBJ2-1 and V is TRBV7-2; 7 bases line up with TRBD2. The ends lost 7 bases at V and 6 bases at J; junction bases unmatched: 9. The CDR3 is 14 residues long. Germline CDR1 SGHTA, CDR2 FQGNSA. The CDR3 nucleotides are TGTGCCAGCATCCTCCAGGGCGGGAGCAATGAGCAGTTCTTC. This translates into CASILQGGSNEQFF.

The chain uses TRBV20-1 and TRBJ1-3, with D maybe TRBD1 (6 bases). Germline CDR1 is DFQATT and CDR2 is SNEGSKA (reference sequence). Trimming shortened V by 2 bases and J by 3 bases, and 11 bases separated the two germline ends. CDR3 size: 14 residues. The CDR3 coding sequence is TGCAGTGCTAGATCGACAGGTGGTGGAAACACCATATATTTT. It is translated as CSARSTGGGNTIYF.

The sample holds one count of this clonotype. This likely comes from a read error, as the CDR3 has no conserved phenylalanine or tryptophan at its end. The V gene is TRBV6-5, the J gene TRBJ2-5, with TRBD1 identical over 7 bases. CDR1 is MNHEY, CDR2 SVGAGI, per germline. V lost 5 bases and J lost 9; bases outside the gene matches: 9. The CDR3 runs to 13 residues. As DNA, the CDR3 is TGTGCCAGCAGTAACGAATTAACAGGGGCCCAGTACTGC. Amino acid sequence: CASSNELTGAQYC.

The rearrangement uses TRBV20-1 and TRBJ2-3; the match to TRBD2 covers 7 bases. This CDR3 has 14 amino acids. CDR1 DFQATT and CDR2 SNEGSKA come from the germline V gene (reference sequence). J gave up 4 bases and V 2 bases, and 6 bases lay outside the gene matches. DNA of the CDR3: TGCAGTGCTAGACGGGAGGACCGGCCAGATACGCAGTATTTT. This encodes CSARREDRPDTQYF.

This clonotype was counted only a few times. The chain carries TRBV7-9 and TRBJ2-7, with 9 positions matching TRBD1. Trimming cost V 5 bases and J 2 bases; bases outside gene matches: 10. There are 16 residues in the CDR3. Germline values: CDR1 SEHNR, CDR2 FQNEAQ (reference sequence). CDR3 sequence reads: CASSKPTGGLPYEQYF. CDR3 in DNA: TGTGCCAGCAGCAAGCCGACAGGGGGGTTACCCTACGAGCAGTACTTC.

This chain connects TRBV10-3 to TRBJ2-3; 15 bases are a match to TRBD2. The length of the CDR3 is 20 residues. V lost 2 bases to trimming and J lost 2 bases; unmatched junction nucleotides: 11. Germline CDR1 reads ENHRY; CDR2 reads SYGVKD. The CDR3 sequence: CAISEGFGTSGRTPTDTQYF. CDR3 DNA sequence: TGTGCCATCAGTGAGGGCTTCGGGACTAGCGGGAGGACCCCCACAGATACGCAGTATTTT.

This clonotype has just a few counts. The chain carries TRBV9 and TRBJ2-1; 11 nucleotides align to TRBD2. Unmatched junction bases numbered 2, after V lost 3 bases and J lost 3 bases. Germline CDR1 SGDLS, CDR2 YYNGEE. The CDR3 length is 15 residues. Here the CDR3 reads CASSATSGSYNEQFF. The CDR3 DNA sequence: TGTGCCAGCAGCGCCACTAGCGGGAGCTACAATGAGCAGTTCTTC. Supplemented by reference TRBV9 and TRBJ2-1, the full variable domain reads DSGVTQTPKHLITATGQRVTLRCSPRSGDLSVYWYQQSLDQGLQFLIQYYNGEERAKGNILERFSAQQFPDLHSELNLSSLELGDSALYFCASSATSGSYNEQFFGPGTRLTVL.

V gene TRBV6-5 combines with J gene TRBJ2-7; 8 positions match TRBD1. Germline V CDR1 and CDR2: MNHEY, SVGAGI. CDR3 length equals 15 residues. V lost 0 bases, J lost 9 bases, and 10 bases stayed unmatched. CDR3 nucleotides: TGTGCCAGCAGTTACTCGACAGGGGCAACCGACGGGCAGTACTTC. Its protein product is CASSYSTGATDGQYF.

The J gene is TRBJ2-1, the V gene TRBV11-3; 10 bases fit TRBD2. Germline loops: CDR1 SGHNT, CDR2 YENEEA. The CDR3 spans 16 residues. Losses at the gene ends were 4 bases for V and 7 bases for J; bases not matched to a gene: 10. CDR3 amino acids: CASSSPGLARLNEQFF. The CDR3 DNA sequence: TGTGCCAGCAGCTCCCCGGGACTAGCGAGGTTGAATGAGCAGTTCTTC. The full variable domain, completed using reference TRBV11-3 and TRBJ2-1, is EAGVVQSPRYKIIEKKQPVAFWCNPISGHNTLYWYLQNLGQGPELLIRYENEEAVDDSQLPKDRFSAERLKGVDSTLKIQPAELGDSAVYLCASSSPGLARLNEQFFGPGTRLTVL.

V and J are TRBV18 and TRBJ2-1; D might be TRBD1 (6 bases). Germline V lookup: CDR1 KGHSH, CDR2 LQKENI. Trimming removed 1 base at V and 6 bases at J, with 13 bases between. The CDR3 consists of 15 residues. CDR3 residues: CASSPLSGVTNEQFF. The CDR3 region has the DNA TGTGCCAGCTCACCACTCTCAGGGGTAACCAATGAGCAGTTCTTC.

This clonotype was counted a few times. The V gene is TRBV6-5, the J gene TRBJ2-7, with 7 bases that match TRBD2. This CDR3 has 16 residues. The V segment lost 0 bases and the J segment 3 bases; nucleotides outside the gene matches: 8. CDR1 is MNHEY and CDR2 is SVGAGI in the germline V gene. CDR3 in DNA: TGTGCCAGCAGTTACTCGTCGCCTAGCGGTAGCTACGAGCAGTACTTC. Its translation: CASSYSSPSGSYEQYF.

CDR3 sequence reads: CASSLDPGDNEQFF. DNA of the CDR3: TGTGCCAGCAGCTTAGATCCAGGGGACAATGAGCAGTTCTTC. The chain has TRBV7-2 and TRBJ2-1, with a possible D match to TRBD1 (6 bases). The V gene lost 1 base and the J gene lost 5 bases, with 9 bases spanning the gap. The germline V gene has CDR1 SGHTA and CDR2 FQGNSA. The CDR3 loop spans 14 amino acids. Supplemented by reference TRBV7-2 and TRBJ2-1, the full variable domain reads GAGVSQSPSNKVTEKGKDVELRCDPISGHTALYWYRQSLGQGLEFLIYFQGNSAPDKSGLPSDRFSAERTGGSVSTLTIQRTQQEDSAVYLCASSLDPGDNEQFFGPGTRLTVL.

A few counts support this clonotype. The chain combines TRBV7-2 with TRBJ2-3; D remains unclear. Per germline, CDR1 SGHTA and CDR2 FQGNSA. Trimming took 6 bases from V and 2 from J, leaving 15 bases between them. The CDR3 is made up of 15 amino acids. The CDR3 bases are TGTGCCAGCAGGACTGGACCGTCTTACACAGATACGCAGTATTTT. Encoded protein: CASRTGPSYTDTQYF.

The V and J genes are TRBV5-6 and TRBJ2-1, with 13 nucleotides matching TRBD2. Germline values: CDR1 SGHDT, CDR2 YYEEEE. This CDR3 has 16 residues. J was trimmed by 7 bases and V by 3 bases; bases with no gene match: 7. CDR3 sequence (DNA): TGTGCCAGCAGCTCGCCGGGACTAGCGGGAAGGAATGAGCAGTTCTTC. This sequence encodes CASSSPGLAGRNEQFF.

This clonotype was recorded many times. This chain links TRBV5-5 with TRBJ2-7; weak D call: TRBD1 (5 bases). The V and J ends lost 2 bases and 3 bases respectively, with 6 bases between them. The CDR3 loop spans 12 amino acids. The germline V gene has CDR1 SGHKS and CDR2 YYEKEE (reference sequence). CDR3 coding DNA: TGTGCCAGCAGCTTTGACAGCTACGAGCAGTACTTC. Translating it yields CASSFDSYEQYF.

The rearrangement uses TRBV7-2 and TRBJ2-4; the match to TRBD2 covers 13 bases. V was clipped by 5 bases and J by 5 bases; unmatched bases: 9. In germline, CDR1 is SGHTA, CDR2 FQGNSA. The CDR3 loop spans 17 amino acids. The CDR3, as DNA: TGTGCCAGCAGCCAGGCACTAGCGGGAGGGATCCAAAACATTCAGTACTTC. This translates into CASSQALAGGIQNIQYF.

This clonotype was detected only a few times. The chain employs TRBV6-5 and TRBJ1-2; 10 bases are a match to TRBD1. This CDR3 has 16 residues. Losses at the gene ends were 2 bases for V and 4 bases for J; bases not matched to a gene: 7. Germline values: CDR1 MNHEY, CDR2 SVGAGI. The CDR3 sequence: CASSYRGDRGAYGYTF. In DNA, the CDR3 is TGTGCCAGCAGTTACCGAGGGGACAGGGGAGCCTATGGCTACACCTTC.

The V call is TRBV4-1, the J call TRBJ1-2, with 9 bases matching TRBD1. V was clipped by 1 base and J by 5 bases; unmatched bases: 5. The CDR3 has 15 amino acids. The V gene's germline CDR1 is MGHRA and CDR2 YSYEKL. The CDR3 nucleotides read TGCGCCAGCAGCCAAGTCACAGGGGGCATATATGGCTACACCTTC. This sequence encodes CASSQVTGGIYGYTF.

The CDR3 spells CASSFPVTYEQYF. The CDR3, as DNA: TGTGCCAGCAGTTTCCCAGTAACCTACGAGCAGTACTTC. The V and J genes are TRBV28 and TRBJ2-7; D gene ambiguous. Trimming pared 3 bases from V and 2 bases from J, leaving 8 bases between. This CDR3 has 13 amino acids. Germline V gives CDR1 MDHEN, CDR2 SYDVKM.

The rearrangement joins TRBV5-1 to TRBJ2-1, with 12 bases lining up with TRBD2. This CDR3 has 15 amino acids. Losses at the gene ends were 3 bases for V and 6 bases for J; bases not matched to a gene: 4. Per the germline V gene, CDR1 is SGHRS and CDR2 is YFSETQ. The CDR3 is CASSSGLAGRNEQFF. The CDR3 DNA is TGCGCCAGCAGCTCAGGACTAGCGGGGCGCAATGAGCAGTTCTTC.